The source of this TCR beta chain is a study of Ad26.COV2.S vaccination and SARS-CoV-2 variants. Findings of the study overall: A substantial breadth of spike-specific CD8+ and CD4+ T cell responses after vaccination has been reported.

CDR3 length equals 19 residues. The table came from immunoSEQ multiplex PCR; TCRdb's copy has only in-frame clones and leaves some out. This sample has roughly 400,000 clones, with 80% to 95% found just once. To note about this clone: Its target is not known.

Treatment described: around 19 received Ad26.COV2.S at low or high dose, single or two shots; several received placebo; per-sample allocation not given. Following the first vaccine or placebo injection, samples were taken on day 63. J is TRBJ1-2 and V is TRBV21-1. TRBV21-1 represents a pseudogene. The sample was peripheral blood, taken in a trial of Ad26.COV2.S vaccine versus placebo. The receptor was isolated from a person between 18 and 65 years old who received the Ad26.COV2.S COVID-19 vaccine or a placebo. For the CDR3, the DNA is TGTGCCAGCAGCAAAGATAAATCGGGGGCCTTATGCCTACTCTATGGCTACACCTTC. Translation gives CASSKDKSGALCLLYGYTF.